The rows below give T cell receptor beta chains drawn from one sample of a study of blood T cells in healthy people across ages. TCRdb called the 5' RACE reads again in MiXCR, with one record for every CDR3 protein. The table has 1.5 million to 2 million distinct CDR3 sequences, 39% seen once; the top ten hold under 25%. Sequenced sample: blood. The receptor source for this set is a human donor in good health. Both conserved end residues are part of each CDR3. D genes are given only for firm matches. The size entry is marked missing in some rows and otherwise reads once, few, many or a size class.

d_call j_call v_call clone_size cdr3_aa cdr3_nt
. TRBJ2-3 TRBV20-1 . CTPGYRTDTQYF TGCACCCCGGGTTACCGCACAGATACGCAGTATTTT
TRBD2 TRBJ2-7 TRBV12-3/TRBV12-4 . CASSPRPGGSSYEQYF TGTGCCAGCAGTCCCCGCCCGGGAGGGAGCTCCTACGAGCAGTACTTC
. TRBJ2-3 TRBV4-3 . CASSQALGGPTDTQYF TGCGCCAGCAGCCAAGCCCTCGGGGGCCCCACAGATACGCAGTATTTT
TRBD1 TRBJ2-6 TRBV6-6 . CASRPGQSPSGANVLTF TGTGCCAGTCGACCGGGACAGTCCCCTTCTGGGGCCAACGTCCTGACTTTC
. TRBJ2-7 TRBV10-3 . CAIREMGQLYEQYF TGTGCCATCAGGGAGATGGGCCAGTTATACGAGCAGTACTTC
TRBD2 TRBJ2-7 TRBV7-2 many CASSLGSSGGYEQYF TGTGCCAGCAGCTTAGGGAGTAGCGGGGGCTACGAGCAGTACTTC
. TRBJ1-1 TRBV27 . CASKRVGASTEAFF TGTGCCAGCAAACGAGTGGGAGCATCCACTGAAGCTTTCTTT
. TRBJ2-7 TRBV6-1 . CASSEGLQVVYEQYF TGTGCCAGCAGTGAGGGATTACAAGTGGTCTACGAGCAGTACTTC
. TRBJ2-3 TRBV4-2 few CASSLEAESTDTQYF TGTGCCAGCAGCCTCGAAGCGGAGAGCACAGATACGCAGTATTTT
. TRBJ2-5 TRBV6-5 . CASSYRQGTQYF TGTGCCAGCAGTTACCGGCAGGGGACCCAGTACTTC
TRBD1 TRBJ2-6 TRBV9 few CASSYLRTGTNSGANVLTF TGTGCCAGCAGCTACTTGAGGACAGGGACCAACTCTGGGGCCAACGTCCTGACTTTC
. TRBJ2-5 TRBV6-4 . CASRAPTRVKTQYF TGTGCCAGCAGGGCTCCGACTAGGGTAAAGACCCAGTACTTC
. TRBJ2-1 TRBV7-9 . CASSLAQGRAYEQFF TGTGCCAGCAGCTTAGCGCAGGGCAGGGCCTACGAGCAGTTCTTC
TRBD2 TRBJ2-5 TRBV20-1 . CSAPGGKETQYF TGCAGTGCTCCGGGGGGAAAAGAGACCCAGTACTTC
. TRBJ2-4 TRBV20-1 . CSACLTSAKNIQYF TGCAGTGCTTGTCTAACGTCGGCCAAAAACATTCAGTACTTC
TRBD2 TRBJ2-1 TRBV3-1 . CASSPGLAGGDNEQFF TGTGCCAGCAGCCCCGGACTAGCGGGGGGGGACAATGAGCAGTTCTTC
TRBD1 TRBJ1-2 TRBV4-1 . CASRGQEFYGYTF TGCGCCAGCCGGGGACAGGAGTTCTATGGCTACACCTTC
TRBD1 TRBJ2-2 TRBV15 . CATSRTTPGQGNTGELFF TGTGCCACCAGCAGAACTACTCCGGGACAGGGGAACACCGGGGAGCTGTTTTTT
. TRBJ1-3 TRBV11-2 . CASSLGQPGNTIYF TGTGCCAGCAGCTTAGGACAGCCTGGAAACACCATATATTTT